A single sample gave rise to the 18 T cell receptor beta chains below, sequenced in a study of tumor and adjacent non-tumor tissue in lung cancer. TCRbeta libraries were built with three rounds of nested PCR, modified from ARM-PCR. TCRdb reanalysed the multiplex PCR reads using MiXCR and keeps one entry per CDR3 protein. The data contain roughly 93,000 distinct CDR3 sequences, roughly 70% of them singletons. The template was RNA from unsorted bulk tissue. The material sequenced was lung tumor tissue. Source of these receptors: a man aged 55 to 69 with non-small cell lung cancer.

Turning to this clonotype: Its ends do not fully match the called genes, so a read error is possible. The CDR3 loop reads CASSQARTSGSLANNIQYF. The CDR3 coding sequence is TGTGCCAGCAGCCAAGCGCGGACTAGCGGATCGTTAGCCAATAACATTCAGTACTTC. The chain carries TRBV4-2 and TRBJ2-4, with 10 bases lining up with TRBD2. This CDR3 has 19 residues. The germline CDR1 and CDR2 sequences are LGHNA and YNFKEQ.

The chain links TRBV7-9 to TRBJ2-7, with TRBD2 matching over 9 bases. J was trimmed by 6 bases and V by 4 bases; bases with no gene match: 13. This CDR3 is 16 amino acids long. The V gene's germline CDR1 is SEHNR and CDR2 FQNEAQ (reference sequence). The CDR3 nucleotides are TGTGCCAGCAGCTCAGGACTAGCGAGAGGGGAGATCGAGCAGTACTTC. This sequence encodes CASSSGLARGEIEQYF.

This rearrangement joins TRBV29-1 to TRBJ2-5, with D uncertain. The CDR3 runs to 13 residues. Trimming stripped 1 base from V and 4 bases from J, with 10 bases between. CDR1 is SQVTM, CDR2 ANQGSEA, per germline. The CDR3, as DNA: TGCAGCGTTGAAGTAGCAGTAGGAGAGACCCAGTACTTC. This gives the protein CSVEVAVGETQYF.

The chain uses TRBV5-5 and TRBJ2-1; 7 bases fit TRBD2. CDR3 length: 15 residues. Trimming removed 6 bases from V and 3 bases from J; junction bases left unmatched: 9. The germline V gene encodes CDR1 SGHKS and CDR2 YYEKEE (reference sequence). The CDR3 DNA follows: TGTGCCAGCATCGGCGGGACGGGGGGCTACAATGAGCAGTTCTTC. Amino acid sequence: CASIGGTGGYNEQFF.

Concerning this clonotype: Germline and junction disagree at one end, which may indicate a read error. The rearrangement joins TRBV12-3 or TRBV12-4 to TRBJ2-7; D gene uncertain. The CDR3 extends over 16 amino acids. The DNA for the CDR3 is TGTGCCAGCAGTTTCCTTAGGGCAGGTTCGACCTACGAGCAGCACTTC. Translation: CASSFLRAGSTYEQHF.

Note on this clonotype: An end of the junction does not agree with germline; a read error may underlie this. The V call is TRBV27, the J call TRBJ2-7; tentatively, D is TRBD2 (5 bases). CDR3 length: 15 residues. Germline V lookup: CDR1 MNHEY, CDR2 SMNVEV (reference sequence). The CDR3 bases are TGTGGCAGCACCCCTTACGGGGTCGAACGTTTTGTGCAGTACTTC. Protein: CGSTPYGVERFVQYF.

V usage is TRBV4-2 and J usage is TRBJ1-2; possible D gene TRBD1, 6 bases. Germline assignment: CDR1 LGHNA and CDR2 YNFKEQ. The V and J ends lost 8 bases and 4 bases respectively, with 20 bases between them. The CDR3 has 15 residues. CDR3 residues: CASCPRSDRSYGYTF. CDR3 nucleotide sequence: TGTGCCAGCTGCCCAAGGTCGGACAGATCCTATGGCTACACCTTC.

This clonotype was observed a handful of times. It may be a read error: a sequence one base away is much more abundant. The CDR3 here is CSAGLAGGSYGQYF. The CDR3 DNA sequence: TGCAGTGCTGGACTAGCGGGGGGGTCCTACGGGCAGTACTTC. The chain is built from TRBV20-1 and TRBJ2-7; 15 bases agree with TRBD2. CDR1 and CDR2 from the germline V gene are DFQATT and SNEGSKA (reference sequence). CDR3 size: 14 residues.

Notes on this clonotype: A clone one base away is much larger, so this may be a read error. V is TRBV20-1 and J is TRBJ2-5, with D perhaps matching TRBD2 (6 bases). The length of the CDR3 is 12 residues. Between the trimmed V and J ends, which lost 6 bases and 8 bases, there was a span of 16 bases. CDR1 and CDR2 from the germline V gene are DFQATT and SNEGSKA (reference sequence). CDR3 amino acids: CSAQGGTDTQYF. In DNA form, the CDR3 reads TGCAGTGCCCAGGGAGGAACGGATACCCAGTACTTC.

The sample holds one count of this clonotype. The CDR3 end shows no conserved phenylalanine or tryptophan, and so a read error is likely. This chain joins TRBV20-1 and TRBJ2-4; 15 nucleotides align to TRBD2. The germline CDR1 and CDR2 sequences are DFQATT and SNEGSKA (reference sequence). Losses at the gene ends were 5 bases for V and 1 base for J; bases not matched to a gene: 6. The CDR3 runs 17 residues. CDR3 sequence: CSAPGLAGGAAKNIQYL. CDR3 bases: TGCAGTGCTCCGGGACTAGCGGGAGGAGCCGCCAAAAACATTCAGTACCTC.

About this clonotype itself: Its ends do not fully match the called genes, so a read error is possible. V gene TRBV7-9 combines with J gene TRBJ2-5; a weak D match, TRBD1 (5 bases). The CDR3 totals 14 residues. CDR1 and CDR2 (germline): SEHNR, FQNEAQ (reference sequence). DNA for the CDR3: TGTGTCAGCAGCTTAGGGGCGCTCCAAGAGACCCAGTACTTC. Residues: CVSSLGALQETQYF.

At least ten counts were recorded for this clonotype. The chain carries TRBV5-1 and TRBJ2-7; 10 positions agree with TRBD2. This CDR3 spans 14 amino acids. Germline V CDR1 and CDR2: SGHRS, YFSETQ. The V segment lost 4 bases and the J segment 2 bases; nucleotides outside the gene matches: 3. The CDR3, as DNA: TGCGCCAGCAGCGCAGGACTAGCGGCCTACGAGCAGTACTTC. Its protein is CASSAGLAAYEQYF.

In the case of this clonotype: The final CDR3 position lacks the conserved phenylalanine or tryptophan, pointing to a likely read error. The chain carries TRBV7-8 and TRBJ2-1; 9 bases agree with TRBD2. CDR3 length: 13 residues. Germline CDR1 SGHVS, CDR2 FQNEAQ. Losses at the gene ends were 5 bases for V and 6 bases for J; bases not matched to a gene: 2. In DNA, the CDR3 is TGTGCCAGCAGCCAGACTAGCGGCAATGAGCAGTTCTCC. Protein: CASSQTSGNEQFS.

A note on this clonotype: At one of its ends the junction is not consistent with the germline gene, which may arise from a read error. The V gene is TRBV11-3, the J gene TRBJ2-3; D gene uncertain. CDR3 length: 14 amino acids. The germline V gene encodes CDR1 SGHNT and CDR2 YENEEA. In nucleotides, the CDR3 is TGTGCCGGCAGCTTACTCGGCTACAAAGATACGCAGTATTTT. Its translation: CAGSLLGYKDTQYF.

On this clonotype: A junction end diverges from the germline sequence, so it may reflect a read error. The chain recombines TRBV6-5 with TRBJ2-5, with D tentatively TRBD1 (5 bases). There are 15 residues in the CDR3. Germline assignment: CDR1 MNHEY and CDR2 SVGAGI. This CDR3 reads CGSSRDRGSRETQYF. The CDR3 nucleotides read TGTGGCAGCAGTCGTGATAGGGGAAGCCGAGAGACACAGTACTTC.

This clonotype has at least ten counts. The chain is built from TRBV6-6 and TRBJ1-2; D gene unclear. The length of the CDR3 is 13 residues. The V gene's germline CDR1 is MNHNY and CDR2 SVGAGI (reference sequence). V was trimmed by 6 bases and J by 0 bases, leaving 8 bases between them. CDR3 sequence: CASSQSSNYGYTF. CDR3 sequence (DNA): TGTGCCAGCAGCCAGAGTTCTAACTATGGCTACACCTTC.

Turning to this clonotype: Germline is not matched at one junction end, which may reflect a read error. This sequence joins TRBV6-2 or TRBV6-3 and TRBJ2-7; TRBD2 aligns across 8 bases. The CDR3 extends over 16 amino acids. Germline V gives CDR1 MNHEY, CDR2 SVGEGT. DNA for the CDR3: TGTGCCAGTTACGGTTATGCGAGCGGGAGACCCTACAAGCAGTACTTC. The encoded protein is CASYGYASGRPYKQYF.

This clonotype has a count of ten or more. The gene calls are TRBV6-6 and TRBJ2-7; D might be TRBD2 (7 bases). Germline assignment: CDR1 MNHNY and CDR2 SVGAGI (reference sequence). This CDR3 is 20 amino acids long. Trimming shortened V by 5 bases and J by 2 bases, and 31 bases separated the two germline ends. Here the CDR3 reads CASSKTRTAGPFSFPYEQYF. The CDR3 DNA is TGTGCCAGCAGTAAGACCAGGACAGCGGGGCCTTTCTCTTTTCCCTACGAGCAGTACTTC.